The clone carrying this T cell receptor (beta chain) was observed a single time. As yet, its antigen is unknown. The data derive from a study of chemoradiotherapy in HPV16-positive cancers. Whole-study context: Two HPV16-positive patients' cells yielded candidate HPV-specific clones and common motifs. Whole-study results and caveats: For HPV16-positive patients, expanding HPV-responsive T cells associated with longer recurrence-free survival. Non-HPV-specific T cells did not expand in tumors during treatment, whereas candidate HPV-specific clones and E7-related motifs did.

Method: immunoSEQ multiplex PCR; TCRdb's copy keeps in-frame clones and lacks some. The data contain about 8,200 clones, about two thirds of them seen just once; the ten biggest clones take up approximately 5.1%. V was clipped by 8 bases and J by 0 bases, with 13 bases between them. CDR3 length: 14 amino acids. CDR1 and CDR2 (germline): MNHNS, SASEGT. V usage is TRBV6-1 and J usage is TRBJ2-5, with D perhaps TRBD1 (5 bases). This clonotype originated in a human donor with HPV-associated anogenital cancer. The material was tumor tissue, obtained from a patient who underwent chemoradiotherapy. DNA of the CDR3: TGTGCCAGCTGCGTAACGACAGACCAAGAGACCCAGTACTTC. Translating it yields CASCVTTDQETQYF.